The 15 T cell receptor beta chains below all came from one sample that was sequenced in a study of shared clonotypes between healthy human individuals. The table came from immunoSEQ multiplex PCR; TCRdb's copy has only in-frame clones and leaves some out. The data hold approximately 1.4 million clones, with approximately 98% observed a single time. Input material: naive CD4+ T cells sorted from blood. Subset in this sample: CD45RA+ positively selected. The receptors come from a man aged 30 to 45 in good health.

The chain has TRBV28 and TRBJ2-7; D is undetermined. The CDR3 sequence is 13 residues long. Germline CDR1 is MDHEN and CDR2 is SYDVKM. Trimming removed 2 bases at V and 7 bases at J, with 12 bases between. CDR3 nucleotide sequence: TGTGCCAGCAGTTTAGCCCCGACGAGGGAGCAGTACTTC. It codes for CASSLAPTREQYF. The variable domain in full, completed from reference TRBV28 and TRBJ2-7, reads DVKVTQSSRYLVKRTGEKVFLECVQDMDHENMFWYRQDPGLGLRLIYFSYDVKMKEKGDIPEGYSVSREKKERFSLILESASTNQTSMYLCASSLAPTREQYFGPGTRLTVT.

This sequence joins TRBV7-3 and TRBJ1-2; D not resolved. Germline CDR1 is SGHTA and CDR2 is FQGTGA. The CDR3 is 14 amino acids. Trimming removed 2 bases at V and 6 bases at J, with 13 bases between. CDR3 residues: CASSLGSGSDGYTF. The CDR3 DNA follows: TGTGCCAGCAGCTTAGGATCGGGAAGCGATGGCTACACCTTC. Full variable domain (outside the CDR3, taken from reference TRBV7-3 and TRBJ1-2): GAGVSQTPSNKVTEKGKYVELRCDPISGHTALYWYRQSLGQGPEFLIYFQGTGAADDSGLPNDRFFAVRPEGSVSTLKIQRTERGDSAVYLCASSLGSGSDGYTFGSGTRLTVV.

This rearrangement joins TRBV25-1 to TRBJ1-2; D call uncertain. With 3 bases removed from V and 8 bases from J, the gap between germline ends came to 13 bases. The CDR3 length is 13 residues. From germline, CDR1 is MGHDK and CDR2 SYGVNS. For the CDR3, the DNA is TGTGCCAGCAGTGAGGACCTTCGGCGGGGCTACACCTTC. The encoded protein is CASSEDLRRGYTF.

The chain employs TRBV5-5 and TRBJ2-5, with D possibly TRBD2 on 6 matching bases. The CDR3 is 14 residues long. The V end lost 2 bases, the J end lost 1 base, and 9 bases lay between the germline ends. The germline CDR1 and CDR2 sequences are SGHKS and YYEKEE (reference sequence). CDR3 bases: TGTGCCAGCAGCTTTGCTAGCGTCCAAGAGACCCAGTACTTC. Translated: CASSFASVQETQYF.

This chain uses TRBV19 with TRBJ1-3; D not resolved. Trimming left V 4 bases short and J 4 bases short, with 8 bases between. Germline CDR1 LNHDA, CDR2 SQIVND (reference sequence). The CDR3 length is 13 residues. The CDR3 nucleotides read TGTGCCAGTAGTAGGCTCGGAGGAAACACCATATATTTT. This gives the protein CASSRLGGNTIYF.

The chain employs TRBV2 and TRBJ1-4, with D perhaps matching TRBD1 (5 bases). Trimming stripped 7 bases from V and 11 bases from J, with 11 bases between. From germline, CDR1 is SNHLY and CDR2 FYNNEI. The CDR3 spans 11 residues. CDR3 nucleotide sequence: TGTGCCAGCATAGACAGTCGCAAACTGTTTTTT. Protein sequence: CASIDSRKLFF.

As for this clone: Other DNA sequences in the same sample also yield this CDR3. The CDR3 is CASSLASGGSYNEQFF. Here the CDR3 DNA reads TGCGCCAGCAGCTTGGCCAGCGGGGGGTCCTACAATGAGCAGTTCTTC. V usage is TRBV5-1 and J usage is TRBJ2-1, with 9 bases aligning to TRBD2. The CDR3 spans 16 residues. The junction had 2 bases not matched to a gene; V was cut back by 0 bases and J by 1 base. Germline values: CDR1 SGHRS, CDR2 YFSETQ.

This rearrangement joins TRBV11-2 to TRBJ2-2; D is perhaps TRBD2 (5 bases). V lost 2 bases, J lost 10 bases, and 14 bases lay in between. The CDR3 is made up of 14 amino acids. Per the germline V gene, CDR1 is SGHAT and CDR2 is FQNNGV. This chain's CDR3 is CASSLTGSLAELFF. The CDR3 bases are TGTGCCAGCAGCTTAACCGGTAGTCTAGCGGAGCTGTTTTTT.

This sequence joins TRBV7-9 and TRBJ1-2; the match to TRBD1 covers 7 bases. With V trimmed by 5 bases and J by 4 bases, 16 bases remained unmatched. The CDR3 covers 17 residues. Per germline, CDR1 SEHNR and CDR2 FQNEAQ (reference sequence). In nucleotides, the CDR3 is TGTGCCAGCAGCCTGGAAGATTTGACCCAGGGGGGCTATGGCTACACCTTC. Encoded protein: CASSLEDLTQGGYGYTF.

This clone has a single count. CDR3 protein: CASRRATNEKLFF. The CDR3 DNA reads TGTGCCAGCAGAAGAGCAACTAATGAAAAACTGTTTTTT. The rearrangement links TRBV6-1 to TRBJ1-4; D is unclear. V was shortened by 6 bases and J by 0 bases, with 5 bases between the two germline ends. The CDR3 is made up of 13 amino acids. Germline V gene data show CDR1 as MNHNS and CDR2 as SASEGT.

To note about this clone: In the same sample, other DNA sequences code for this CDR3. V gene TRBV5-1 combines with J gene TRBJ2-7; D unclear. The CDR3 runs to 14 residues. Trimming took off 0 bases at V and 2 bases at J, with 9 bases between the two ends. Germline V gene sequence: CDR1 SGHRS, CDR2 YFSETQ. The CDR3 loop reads CASSLEGSAYEQYF. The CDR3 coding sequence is TGCGCCAGCAGCTTGGAGGGTAGTGCCTACGAGCAGTACTTC.

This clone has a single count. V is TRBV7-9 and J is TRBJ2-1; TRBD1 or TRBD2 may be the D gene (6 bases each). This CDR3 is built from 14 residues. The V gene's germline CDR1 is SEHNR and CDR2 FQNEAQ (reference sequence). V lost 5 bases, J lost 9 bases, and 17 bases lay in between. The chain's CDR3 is CASSLLYGGGEQFF. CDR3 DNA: TGTGCCAGCAGCCTACTGTACGGGGGCGGTGAGCAGTTCTTC.

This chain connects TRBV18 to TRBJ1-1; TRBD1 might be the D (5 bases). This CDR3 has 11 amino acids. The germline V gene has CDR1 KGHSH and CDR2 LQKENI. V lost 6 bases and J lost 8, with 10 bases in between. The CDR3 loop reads CASSQTEEAFF. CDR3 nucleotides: TGTGCCAGCTCGCAGACAGAGGAAGCTTTCTTT.

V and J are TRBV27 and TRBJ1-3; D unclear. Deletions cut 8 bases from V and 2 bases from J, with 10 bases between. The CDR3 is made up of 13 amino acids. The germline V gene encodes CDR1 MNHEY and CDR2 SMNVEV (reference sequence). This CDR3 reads CASSPRAGNTIYF. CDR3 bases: TGTGCCAGCTCCCCGAGGGCTGGAAACACCATATATTTT.

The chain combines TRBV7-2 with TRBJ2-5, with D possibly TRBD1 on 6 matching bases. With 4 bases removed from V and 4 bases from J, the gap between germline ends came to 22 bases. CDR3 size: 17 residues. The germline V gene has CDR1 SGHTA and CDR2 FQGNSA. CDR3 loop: CASSSYRDTGRLETQYF. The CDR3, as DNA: TGTGCCAGCAGCTCGTACCGGGACACCGGACGGTTAGAGACCCAGTACTTC.